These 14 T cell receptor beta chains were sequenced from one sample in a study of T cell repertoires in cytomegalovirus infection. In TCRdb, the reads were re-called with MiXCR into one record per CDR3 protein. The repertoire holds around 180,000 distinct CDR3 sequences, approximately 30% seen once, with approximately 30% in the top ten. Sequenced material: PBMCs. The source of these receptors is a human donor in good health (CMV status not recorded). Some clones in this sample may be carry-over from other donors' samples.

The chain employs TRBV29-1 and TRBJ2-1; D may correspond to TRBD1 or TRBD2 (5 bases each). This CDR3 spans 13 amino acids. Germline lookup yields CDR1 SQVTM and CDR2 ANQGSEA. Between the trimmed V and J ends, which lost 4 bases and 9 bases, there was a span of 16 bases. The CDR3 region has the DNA TGCAGCGTTGCGGGACCCCCGGAAGGTGAGCAGTTCTTC. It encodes CSVAGPPEGEQFF.

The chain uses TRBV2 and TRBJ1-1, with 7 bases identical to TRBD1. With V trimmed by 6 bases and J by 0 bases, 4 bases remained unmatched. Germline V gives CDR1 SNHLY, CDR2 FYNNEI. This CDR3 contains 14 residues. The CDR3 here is CASSAQGLNTEAFF. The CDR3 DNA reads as TGTGCCAGCAGCGCACAGGGGTTGAACACTGAAGCTTTCTTT.

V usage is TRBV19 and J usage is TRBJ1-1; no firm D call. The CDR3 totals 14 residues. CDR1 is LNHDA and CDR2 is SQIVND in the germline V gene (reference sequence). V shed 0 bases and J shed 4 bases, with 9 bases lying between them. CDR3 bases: TGTGCCAGTAGTATAGAGTGGGGTACCACTGAAGCTTTCTTT. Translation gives CASSIEWGTTEAFF.

The CDR3, as DNA: TGCAGCTTCCGGGATATTTTTAACAGCTACACCTTC. It codes for CSFRDIFNSYTF. The chain links TRBV29-1 to TRBJ1-2, with D uncertain. This CDR3 has 12 residues. Looked up from germline, CDR1 is SQVTM and CDR2 is ANQGSEA. Trimming pared 8 bases from V and 9 bases from J, leaving 19 bases between. The full variable domain, in which reference TRBV29-1 and TRBJ1-2 provide the parts outside the CDR3, is SAVISQKPSRDICQRGTSLTIQCQVDSQVTMMFWYRQQPGQSLTLIATANQGSEATYESGFVIDKFPISRPNLTFSTLTVSNMSPEDSSIYLCSFRDIFNSYTFGSGTRLTVV.

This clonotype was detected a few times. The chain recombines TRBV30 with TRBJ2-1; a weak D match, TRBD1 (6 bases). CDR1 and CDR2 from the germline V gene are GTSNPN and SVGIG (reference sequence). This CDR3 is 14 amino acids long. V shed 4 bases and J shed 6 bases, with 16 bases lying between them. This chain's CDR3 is CAWNDRFLFNEQFF. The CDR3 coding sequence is TGTGCCTGGAATGACAGGTTCCTCTTCAATGAGCAGTTCTTC.

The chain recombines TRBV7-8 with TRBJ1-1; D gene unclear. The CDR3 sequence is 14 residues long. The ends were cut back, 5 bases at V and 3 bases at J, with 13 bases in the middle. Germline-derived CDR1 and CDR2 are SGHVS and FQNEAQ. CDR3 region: CASSVRFTDTEAFF. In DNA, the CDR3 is TGTGCCAGCAGCGTACGGTTTACGGACACTGAAGCTTTCTTT.

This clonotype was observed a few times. Written as DNA, the CDR3 is TGTGCCAGCAGCCTGGACAGTAACTATGGCTACACCTTC. Translating it yields CASSLDSNYGYTF. This sequence joins TRBV28 and TRBJ1-2; D may be TRBD1 (6 bases). Germline V gene sequence: CDR1 MDHEN, CDR2 SYDVKM. The CDR3 is made up of 13 amino acids. V lost 6 bases to trimming and J lost 1 base, with 9 bases between them.

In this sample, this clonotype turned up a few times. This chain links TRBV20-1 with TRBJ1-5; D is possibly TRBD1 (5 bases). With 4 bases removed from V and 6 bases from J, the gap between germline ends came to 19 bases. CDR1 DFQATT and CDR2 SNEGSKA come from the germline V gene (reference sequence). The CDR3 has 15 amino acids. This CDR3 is CSATNGGFSGQPQHF. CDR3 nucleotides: TGCAGTGCTACAAACGGGGGTTTTTCGGGTCAGCCCCAGCATTTT.

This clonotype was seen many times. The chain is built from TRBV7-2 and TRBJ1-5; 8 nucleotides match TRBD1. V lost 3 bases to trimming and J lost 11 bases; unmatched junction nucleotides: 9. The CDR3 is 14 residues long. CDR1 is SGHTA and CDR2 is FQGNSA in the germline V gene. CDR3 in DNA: TGTGCCAGCAGCTTGGACAGGGTCGGGAGGGCCCAGCATTTT. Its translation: CASSLDRVGRAQHF.

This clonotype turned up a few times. This CDR3 reads CASSFGTSGPTSYNEQFF. The CDR3 bases are TGTGCCAGCAGCTTTGGGACTAGCGGGCCCACCTCCTACAATGAGCAGTTCTTC. The chain uses TRBV7-8 and TRBJ2-1, with TRBD2 identical over 12 bases. Losses at the gene ends were 3 bases for V and 0 bases for J; bases not matched to a gene: 6. CDR3 length: 18 amino acids. CDR1 is SGHVS, CDR2 FQNEAQ, per germline.

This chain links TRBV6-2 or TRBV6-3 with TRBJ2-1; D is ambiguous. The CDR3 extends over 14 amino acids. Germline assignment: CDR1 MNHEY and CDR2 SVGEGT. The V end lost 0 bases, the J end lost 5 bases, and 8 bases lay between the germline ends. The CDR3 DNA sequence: TGTGCCAGCAGTTACTCATTCTTTGACAATGAGCAGTTCTTC. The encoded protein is CASSYSFFDNEQFF.

In nucleotides, the CDR3 is TGCAGCGTTGCCAATCGCAATCAGCCCCAGCATTTT. This encodes CSVANRNQPQHF. This chain uses TRBV29-1 with TRBJ1-5, with unresolved D. This CDR3 contains 12 residues. CDR1 SQVTM and CDR2 ANQGSEA come from the germline V gene. Trimming left V 4 bases short and J 2 bases short, with 6 bases between.

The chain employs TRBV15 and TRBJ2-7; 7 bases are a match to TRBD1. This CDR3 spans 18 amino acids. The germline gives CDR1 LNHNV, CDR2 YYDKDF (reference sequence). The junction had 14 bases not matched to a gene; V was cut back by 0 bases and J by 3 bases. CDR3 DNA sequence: TGTGCCACCAGCAGAGATAAATGGACAGGTCCCGGCTACTACGAGCAGTACTTC. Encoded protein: CATSRDKWTGPGYYEQYF.

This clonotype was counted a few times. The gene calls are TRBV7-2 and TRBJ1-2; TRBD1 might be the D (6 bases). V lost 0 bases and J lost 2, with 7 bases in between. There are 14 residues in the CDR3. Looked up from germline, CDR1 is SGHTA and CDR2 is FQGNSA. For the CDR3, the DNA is TGTGCCAGCAGCTTAGCGCAGGGGAACTATGGCTACACCTTC. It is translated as CASSLAQGNYGYTF.